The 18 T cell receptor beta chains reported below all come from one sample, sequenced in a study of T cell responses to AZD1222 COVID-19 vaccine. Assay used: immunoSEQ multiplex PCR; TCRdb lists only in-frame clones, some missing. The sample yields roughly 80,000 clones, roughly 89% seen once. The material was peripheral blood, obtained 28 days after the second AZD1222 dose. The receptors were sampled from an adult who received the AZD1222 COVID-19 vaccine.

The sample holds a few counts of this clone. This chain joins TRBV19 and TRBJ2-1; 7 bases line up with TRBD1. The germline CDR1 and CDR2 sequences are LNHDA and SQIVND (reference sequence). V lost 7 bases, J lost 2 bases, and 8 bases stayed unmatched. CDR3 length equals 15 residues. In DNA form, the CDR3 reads TGTGCCAGTATCCGGACAGGCGGCCCCTACAATGAGCAGTTCTTC. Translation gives CASIRTGGPYNEQFF.

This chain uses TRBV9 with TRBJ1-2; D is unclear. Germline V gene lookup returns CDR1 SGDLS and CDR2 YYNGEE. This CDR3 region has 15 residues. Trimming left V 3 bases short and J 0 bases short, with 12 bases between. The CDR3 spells CASSGYRLANYGYTF. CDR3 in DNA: TGTGCCAGCAGCGGCTATCGTTTAGCTAACTATGGCTACACCTTC.

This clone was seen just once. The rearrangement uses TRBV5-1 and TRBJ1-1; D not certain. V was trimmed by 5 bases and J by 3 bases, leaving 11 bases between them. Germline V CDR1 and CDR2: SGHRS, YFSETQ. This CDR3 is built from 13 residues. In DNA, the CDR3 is TGCGCCAGCAGGATTGAATTTTACACTGAAGCTTTCTTT. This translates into CASRIEFYTEAFF.

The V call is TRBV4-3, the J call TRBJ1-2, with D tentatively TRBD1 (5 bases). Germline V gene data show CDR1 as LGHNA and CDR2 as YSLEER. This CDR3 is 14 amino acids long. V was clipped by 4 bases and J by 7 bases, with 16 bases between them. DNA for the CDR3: TGCGCCAGCAGCCCAACCTCCGGGACTAGTGGCTACACCTTC. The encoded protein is CASSPTSGTSGYTF.

The CDR3 bases are TGTGCCAGCAGCGCCCGGACAGGGCTCGTCGATACGCAGTATTTT. Residues: CASSARTGLVDTQYF. The chain employs TRBV9 and TRBJ2-3, with 8 bases fitting TRBD1. Unmatched junction bases numbered 9, after V lost 3 bases and J lost 6 bases. Germline lookup yields CDR1 SGDLS and CDR2 YYNGEE. The length of the CDR3 is 15 residues.

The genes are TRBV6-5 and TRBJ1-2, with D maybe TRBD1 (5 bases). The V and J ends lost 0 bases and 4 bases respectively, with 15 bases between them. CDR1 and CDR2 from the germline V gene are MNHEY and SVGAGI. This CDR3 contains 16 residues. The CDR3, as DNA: TGTGCCAGCAGTTACTCGATTGTAGGGGCGGTCTATGGCTACACCTTC. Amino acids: CASSYSIVGAVYGYTF.

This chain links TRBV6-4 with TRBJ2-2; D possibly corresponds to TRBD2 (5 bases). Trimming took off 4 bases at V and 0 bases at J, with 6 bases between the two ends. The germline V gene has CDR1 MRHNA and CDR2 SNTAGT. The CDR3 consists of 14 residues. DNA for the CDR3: TGTGCCAGCAGTGCACTAGCGAACACCGGGGAGCTGTTTTTT. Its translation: CASSALANTGELFF.

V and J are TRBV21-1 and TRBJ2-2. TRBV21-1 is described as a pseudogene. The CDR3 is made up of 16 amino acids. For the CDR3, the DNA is TGTGCCAGCAGCAAAGCGCTTAGGCTTAAAACCGGGGAGCTGTTTTTT. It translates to CASSKALRLKTGELFF.

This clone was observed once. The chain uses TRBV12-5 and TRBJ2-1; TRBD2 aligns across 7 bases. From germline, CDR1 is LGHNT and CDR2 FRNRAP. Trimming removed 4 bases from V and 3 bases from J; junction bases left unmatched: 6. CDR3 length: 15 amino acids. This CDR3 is CASGWGGGLYNEQFF. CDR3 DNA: TGTGCTAGTGGTTGGGGGGGAGGACTCTACAATGAGCAGTTCTTC.

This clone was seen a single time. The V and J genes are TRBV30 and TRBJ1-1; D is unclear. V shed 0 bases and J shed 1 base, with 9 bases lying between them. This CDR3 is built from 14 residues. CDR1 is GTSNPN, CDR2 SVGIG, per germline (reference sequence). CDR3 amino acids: CAWSVLSGNTEAFF. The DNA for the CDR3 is TGTGCCTGGAGTGTTTTATCCGGGAACACTGAAGCTTTCTTT.

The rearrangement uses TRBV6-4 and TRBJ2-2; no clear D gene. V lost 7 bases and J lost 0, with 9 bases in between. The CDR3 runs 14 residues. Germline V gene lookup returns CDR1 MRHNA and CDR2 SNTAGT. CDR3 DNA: TGTGCCAGCAAAAGGCAGCCGAACACCGGGGAGCTGTTTTTT. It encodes CASKRQPNTGELFF.

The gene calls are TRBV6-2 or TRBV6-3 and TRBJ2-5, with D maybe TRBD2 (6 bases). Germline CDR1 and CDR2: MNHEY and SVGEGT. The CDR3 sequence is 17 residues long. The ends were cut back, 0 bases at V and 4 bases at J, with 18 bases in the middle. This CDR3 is CASSYSLRRGARETQYF. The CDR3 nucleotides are TGTGCCAGCAGTTACTCCCTCCGGCGGGGAGCGCGAGAGACCCAGTACTTC.

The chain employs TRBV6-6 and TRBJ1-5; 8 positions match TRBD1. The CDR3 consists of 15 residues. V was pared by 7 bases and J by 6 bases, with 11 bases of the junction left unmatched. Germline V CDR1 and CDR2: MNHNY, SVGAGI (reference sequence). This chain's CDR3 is CASTGGQGSSQPQHF. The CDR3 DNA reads TGTGCCAGCACCGGAGGACAGGGCAGTTCTCAGCCCCAGCATTTT.

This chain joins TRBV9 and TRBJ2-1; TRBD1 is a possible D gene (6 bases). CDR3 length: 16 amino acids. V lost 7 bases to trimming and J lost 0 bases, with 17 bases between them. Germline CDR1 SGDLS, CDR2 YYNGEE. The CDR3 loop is CASGANRATSYNEQFF. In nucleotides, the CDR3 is TGTGCCAGCGGCGCCAACAGGGCAACCTCCTACAATGAGCAGTTCTTC.

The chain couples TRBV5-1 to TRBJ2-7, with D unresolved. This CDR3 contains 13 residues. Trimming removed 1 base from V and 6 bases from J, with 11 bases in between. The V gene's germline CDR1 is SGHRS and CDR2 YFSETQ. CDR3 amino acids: CASSLNRDREQYF. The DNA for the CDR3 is TGCGCCAGCAGCTTGAACCGCGATCGCGAGCAGTACTTC. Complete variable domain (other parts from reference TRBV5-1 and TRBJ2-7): KAGVTQTPRYLIKTRGQQVTLSCSPISGHRSVSWYQQTPGQGLQFLFEYFSETQRNKGNFPGRFSGRQFSNSRSEMNVSTLELGDSALYLCASSLNRDREQYFGPGTRLTVT.

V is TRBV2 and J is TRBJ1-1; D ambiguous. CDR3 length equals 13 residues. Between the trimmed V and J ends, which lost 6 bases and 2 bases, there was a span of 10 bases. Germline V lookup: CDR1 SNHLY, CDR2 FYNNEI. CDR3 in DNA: TGTGCCAGCAGAGGAGATAGAAACACTGAAGCTTTCTTT. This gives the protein CASRGDRNTEAFF.

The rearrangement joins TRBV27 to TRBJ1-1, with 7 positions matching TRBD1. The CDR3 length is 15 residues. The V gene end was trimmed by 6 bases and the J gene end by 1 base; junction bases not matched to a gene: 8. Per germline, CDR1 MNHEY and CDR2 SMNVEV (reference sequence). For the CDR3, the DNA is TGTGCCAGCAGCACACAGGGGAAGGGGAACACTGAAGCTTTCTTT. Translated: CASSTQGKGNTEAFF.

DNA of the CDR3: TGTGCCAGCAGCACTCGAGGGGGTAGCACTGAAGCTTTCTTT. The encoded protein is CASSTRGGSTEAFF. The chain links TRBV11-3 to TRBJ1-1; perhaps TRBD1 as D (6 bases). The ends were cut back, 5 bases at V and 4 bases at J, with 14 bases in the middle. Germline V lookup: CDR1 SGHNT, CDR2 YENEEA. The CDR3 length is 14 residues.